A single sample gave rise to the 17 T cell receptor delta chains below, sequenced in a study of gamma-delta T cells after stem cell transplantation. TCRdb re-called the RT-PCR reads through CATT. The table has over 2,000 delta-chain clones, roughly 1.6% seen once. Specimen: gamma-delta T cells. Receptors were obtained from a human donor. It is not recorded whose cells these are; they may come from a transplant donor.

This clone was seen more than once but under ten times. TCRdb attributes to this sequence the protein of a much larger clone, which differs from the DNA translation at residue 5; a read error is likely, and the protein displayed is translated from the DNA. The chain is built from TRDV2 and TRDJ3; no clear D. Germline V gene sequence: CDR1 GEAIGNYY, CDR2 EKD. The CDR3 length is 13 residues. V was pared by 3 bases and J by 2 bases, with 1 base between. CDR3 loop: CACDAWDTRQMFF. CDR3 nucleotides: TGTGCCTGTGACGCCTGGGACACCCGACAGATGTTTTTC.

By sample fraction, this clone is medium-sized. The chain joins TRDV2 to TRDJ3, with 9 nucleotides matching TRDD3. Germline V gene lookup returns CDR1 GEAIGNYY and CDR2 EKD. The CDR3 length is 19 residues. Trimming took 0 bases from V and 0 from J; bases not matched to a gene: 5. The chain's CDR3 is CACDTVHWGSSWDTRQMFF. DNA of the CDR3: TGTGCCTGTGACACCGTCCACTGGGGGAGCTCCTGGGACACCCGACAGATGTTTTTC.

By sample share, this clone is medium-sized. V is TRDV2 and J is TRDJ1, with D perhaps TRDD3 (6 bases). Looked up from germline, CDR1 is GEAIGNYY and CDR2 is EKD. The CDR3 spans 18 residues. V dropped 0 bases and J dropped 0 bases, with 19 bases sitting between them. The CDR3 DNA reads TGTGCCTGTGACACCGTGTATAGGACTGGGTATAACACCGATAAACTCATCTTT. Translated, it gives CACDTVYRTGYNTDKLIF.

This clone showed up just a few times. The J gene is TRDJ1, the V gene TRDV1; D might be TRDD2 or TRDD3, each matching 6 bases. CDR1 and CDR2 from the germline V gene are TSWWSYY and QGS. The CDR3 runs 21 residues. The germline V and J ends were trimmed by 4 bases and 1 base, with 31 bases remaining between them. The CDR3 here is CALGVFSYAWGSDQATDKLIF. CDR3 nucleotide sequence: TGTGCTCTTGGGGTCTTCTCCTACGCCTGGGGATCCGATCAGGCCACCGATAAACTCATCTTT.

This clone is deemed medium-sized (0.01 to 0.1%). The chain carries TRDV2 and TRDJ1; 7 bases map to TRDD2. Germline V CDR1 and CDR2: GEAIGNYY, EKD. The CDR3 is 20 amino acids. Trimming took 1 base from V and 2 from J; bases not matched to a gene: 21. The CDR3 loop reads CACDTLSYGETDWSTDKLIF. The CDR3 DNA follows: TGTGCCTGTGACACGCTTTCCTACGGGGAGACTGATTGGAGTACCGATAAACTCATCTTT.

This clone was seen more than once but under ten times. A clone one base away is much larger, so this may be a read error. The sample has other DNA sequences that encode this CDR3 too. CDR3 region: CACDRILTGGPSWDTRQMFF. The DNA for the CDR3 is TGTGCCTGTGACCGAATCCTTACTGGGGGACCCTCCTGGGACACCCGGCAGATGTTTTTC. The rearrangement links TRDV2 to TRDJ3; 9 positions agree with TRDD3. CDR1 and CDR2 from the germline V gene are GEAIGNYY and EKD. The length of the CDR3 is 20 residues.

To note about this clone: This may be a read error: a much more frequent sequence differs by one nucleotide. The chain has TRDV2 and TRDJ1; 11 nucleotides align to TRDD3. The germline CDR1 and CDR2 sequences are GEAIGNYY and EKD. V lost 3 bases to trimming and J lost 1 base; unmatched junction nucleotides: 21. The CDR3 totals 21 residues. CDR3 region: CACDPVSYRIGGYVGTDKLIF. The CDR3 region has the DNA TGTGCCTGTGACCCCGTATCCTATCGTATTGGGGGATACGTTGGCACCGATAAACTCATCTTT.

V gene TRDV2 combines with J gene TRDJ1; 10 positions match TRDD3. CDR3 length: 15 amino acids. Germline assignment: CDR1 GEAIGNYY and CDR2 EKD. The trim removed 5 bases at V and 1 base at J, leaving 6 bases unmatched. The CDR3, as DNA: TGTGCCTGTGGCCCACTGGGGGATGCCACCGATAAACTCATCTTT. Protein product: CACGPLGDATDKLIF.

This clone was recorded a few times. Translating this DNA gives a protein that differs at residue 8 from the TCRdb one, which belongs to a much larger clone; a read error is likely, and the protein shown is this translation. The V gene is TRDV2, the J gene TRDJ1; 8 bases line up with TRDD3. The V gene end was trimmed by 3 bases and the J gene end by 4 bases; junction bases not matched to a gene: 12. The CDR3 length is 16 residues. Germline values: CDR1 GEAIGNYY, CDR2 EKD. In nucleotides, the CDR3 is TGTGCCTGTGACTCACTGGGGGGTACAGGTAACGATAAACTCATCTTT. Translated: CACDSLGGTGNDKLIF.

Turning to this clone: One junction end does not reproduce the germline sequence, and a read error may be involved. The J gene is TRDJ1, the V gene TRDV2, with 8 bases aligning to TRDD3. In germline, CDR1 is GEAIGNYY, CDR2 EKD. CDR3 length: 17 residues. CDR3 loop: CACDTVGAPWGTDKHIF. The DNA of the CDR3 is TGTGCCTGTGACACGGTGGGGGCTCCCTGGGGGACCGATAAACACATCTTT.

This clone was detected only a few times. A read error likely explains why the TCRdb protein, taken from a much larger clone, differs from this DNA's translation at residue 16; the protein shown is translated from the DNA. The CDR3 sequence: CACDTVAGVGDTLGQHFF. The CDR3 region has the DNA TGTGCCTGTGACACCGTAGCAGGAGTGGGGGATACGCTGGGTCAACACTTCTTT. The J gene is TRDJ1, the V gene TRDV2; TRDD3 matches at 11 bases. CDR3 size: 18 residues. Germline assignment: CDR1 GEAIGNYY and CDR2 EKD.

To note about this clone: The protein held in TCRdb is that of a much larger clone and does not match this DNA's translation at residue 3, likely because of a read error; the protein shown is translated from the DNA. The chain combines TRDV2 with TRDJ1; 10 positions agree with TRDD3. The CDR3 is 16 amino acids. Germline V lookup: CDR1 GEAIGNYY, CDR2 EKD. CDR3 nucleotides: TGTGCCCGTGACACGGTTGGATTACTGGGGGATGGTCAACTCATCTTT. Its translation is CARDTVGLLGDGQLIF.

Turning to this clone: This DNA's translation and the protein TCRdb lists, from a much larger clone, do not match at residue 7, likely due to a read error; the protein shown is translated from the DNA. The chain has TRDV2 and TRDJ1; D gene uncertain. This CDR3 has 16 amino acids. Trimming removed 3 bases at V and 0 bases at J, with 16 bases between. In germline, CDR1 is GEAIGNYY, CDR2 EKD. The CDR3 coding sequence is TGTGCCTGTGACGCTCTGGCGGACCGTAACACCGATAAACTCATCTTT. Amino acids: CACDALADRNTDKLIF.

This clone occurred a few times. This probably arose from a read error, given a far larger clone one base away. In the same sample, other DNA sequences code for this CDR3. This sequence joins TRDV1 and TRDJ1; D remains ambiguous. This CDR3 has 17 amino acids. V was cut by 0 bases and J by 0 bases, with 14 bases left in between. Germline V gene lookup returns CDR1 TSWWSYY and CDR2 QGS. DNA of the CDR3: TGTGCTCTTGGGGAACTAGAGCTTAGGGTGTACACCGATAAACTCATCTTT. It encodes CALGELELRVYTDKLIF.

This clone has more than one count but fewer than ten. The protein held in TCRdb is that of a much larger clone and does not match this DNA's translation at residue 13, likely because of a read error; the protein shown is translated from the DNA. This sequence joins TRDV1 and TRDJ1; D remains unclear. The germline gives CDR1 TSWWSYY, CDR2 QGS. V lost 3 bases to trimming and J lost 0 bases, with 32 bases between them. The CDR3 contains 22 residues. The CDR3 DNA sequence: TGTGCTCTTGGGGACTTACGGCTGGTTTGGTTTGACATTCCCGACTACACCGATAAACTCATCTTT. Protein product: CALGDLRLVWFDIPDYTDKLIF.

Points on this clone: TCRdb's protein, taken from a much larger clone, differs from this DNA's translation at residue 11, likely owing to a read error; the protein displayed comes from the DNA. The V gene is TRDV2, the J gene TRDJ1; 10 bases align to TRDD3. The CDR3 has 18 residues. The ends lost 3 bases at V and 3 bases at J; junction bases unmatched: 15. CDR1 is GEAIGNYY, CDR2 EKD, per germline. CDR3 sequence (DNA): TGTGCCTGTGACGGCTTAGTACTGGGGGATTCCGGGGCCGATAAACTCATCTTT. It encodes CACDGLVLGDSGADKLIF.

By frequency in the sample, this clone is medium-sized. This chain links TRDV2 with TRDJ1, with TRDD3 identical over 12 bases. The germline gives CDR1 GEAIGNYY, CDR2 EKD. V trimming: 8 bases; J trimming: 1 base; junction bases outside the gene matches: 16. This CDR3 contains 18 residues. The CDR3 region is CASDGVLLGDTRTDKLIF. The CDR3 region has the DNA TGTGCCTCCGACGGGGTCTTACTGGGGGATACTCGCACCGATAAACTCATCTTT.